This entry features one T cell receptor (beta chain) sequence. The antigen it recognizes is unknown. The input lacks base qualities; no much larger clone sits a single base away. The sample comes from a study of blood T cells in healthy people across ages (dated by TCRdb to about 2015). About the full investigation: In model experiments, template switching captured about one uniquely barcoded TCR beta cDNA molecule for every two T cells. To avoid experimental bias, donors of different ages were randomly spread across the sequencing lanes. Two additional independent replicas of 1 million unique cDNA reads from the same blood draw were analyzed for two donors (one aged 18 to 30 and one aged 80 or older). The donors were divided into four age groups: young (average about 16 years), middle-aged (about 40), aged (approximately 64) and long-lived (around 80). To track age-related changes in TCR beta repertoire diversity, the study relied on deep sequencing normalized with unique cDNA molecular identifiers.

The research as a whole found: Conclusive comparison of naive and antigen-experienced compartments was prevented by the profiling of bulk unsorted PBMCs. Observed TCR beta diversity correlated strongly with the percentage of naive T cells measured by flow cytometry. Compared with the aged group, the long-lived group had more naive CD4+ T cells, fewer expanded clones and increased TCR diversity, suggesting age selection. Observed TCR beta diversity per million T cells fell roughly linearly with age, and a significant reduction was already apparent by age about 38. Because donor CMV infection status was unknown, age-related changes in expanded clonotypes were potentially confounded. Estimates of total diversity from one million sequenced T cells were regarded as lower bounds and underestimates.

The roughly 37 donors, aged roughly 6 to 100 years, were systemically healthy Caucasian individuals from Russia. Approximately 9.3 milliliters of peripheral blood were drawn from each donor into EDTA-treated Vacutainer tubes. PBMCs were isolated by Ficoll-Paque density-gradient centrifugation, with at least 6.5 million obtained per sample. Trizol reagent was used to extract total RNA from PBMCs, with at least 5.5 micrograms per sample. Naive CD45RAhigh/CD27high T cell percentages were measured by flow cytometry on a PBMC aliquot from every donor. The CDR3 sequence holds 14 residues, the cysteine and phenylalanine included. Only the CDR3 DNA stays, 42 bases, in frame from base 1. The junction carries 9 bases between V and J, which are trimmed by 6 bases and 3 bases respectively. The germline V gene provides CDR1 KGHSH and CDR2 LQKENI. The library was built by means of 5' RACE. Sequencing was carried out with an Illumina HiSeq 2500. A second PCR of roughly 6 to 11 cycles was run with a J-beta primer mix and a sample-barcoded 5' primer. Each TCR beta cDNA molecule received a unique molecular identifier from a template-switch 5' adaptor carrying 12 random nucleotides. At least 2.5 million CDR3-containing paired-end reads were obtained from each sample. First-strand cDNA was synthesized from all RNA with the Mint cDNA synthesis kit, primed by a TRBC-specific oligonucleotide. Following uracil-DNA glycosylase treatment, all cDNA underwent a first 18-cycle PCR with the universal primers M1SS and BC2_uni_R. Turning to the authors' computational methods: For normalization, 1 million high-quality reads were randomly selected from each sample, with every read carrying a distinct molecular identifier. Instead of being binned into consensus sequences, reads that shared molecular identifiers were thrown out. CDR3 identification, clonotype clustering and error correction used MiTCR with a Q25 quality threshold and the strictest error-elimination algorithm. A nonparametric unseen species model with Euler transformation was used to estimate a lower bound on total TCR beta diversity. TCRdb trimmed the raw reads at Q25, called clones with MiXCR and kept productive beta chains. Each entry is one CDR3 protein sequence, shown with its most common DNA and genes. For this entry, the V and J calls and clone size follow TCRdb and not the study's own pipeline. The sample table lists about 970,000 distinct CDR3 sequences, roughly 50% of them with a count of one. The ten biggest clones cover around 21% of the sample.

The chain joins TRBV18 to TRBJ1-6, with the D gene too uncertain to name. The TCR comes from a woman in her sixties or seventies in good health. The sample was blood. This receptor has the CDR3 CASSPRVYNSPLHF. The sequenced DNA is TGTGCCAGCTCGCCTCGTGTCTATAATTCACCCCTCCACTTT.